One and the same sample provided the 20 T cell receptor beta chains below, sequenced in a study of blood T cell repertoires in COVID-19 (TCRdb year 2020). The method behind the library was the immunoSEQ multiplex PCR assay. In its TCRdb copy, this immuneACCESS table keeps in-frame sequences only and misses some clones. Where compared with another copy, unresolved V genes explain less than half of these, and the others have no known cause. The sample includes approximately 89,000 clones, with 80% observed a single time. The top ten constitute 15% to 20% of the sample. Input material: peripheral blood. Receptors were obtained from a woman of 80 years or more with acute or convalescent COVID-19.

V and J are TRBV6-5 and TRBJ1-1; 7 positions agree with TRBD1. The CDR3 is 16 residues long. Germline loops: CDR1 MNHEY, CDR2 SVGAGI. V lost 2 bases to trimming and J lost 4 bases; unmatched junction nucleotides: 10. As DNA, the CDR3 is TGTGCCAGCAGTTACACAATGACAGGGTGGGGCACTGAAGCTTTCTTT. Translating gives CASSYTMTGWGTEAFF.

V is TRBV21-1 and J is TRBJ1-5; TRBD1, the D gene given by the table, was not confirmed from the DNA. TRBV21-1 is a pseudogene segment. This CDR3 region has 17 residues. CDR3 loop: CASSHLLTVGRNQPQHF. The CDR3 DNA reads TGTGCCAGCAGCCATCTCCTGACAGTAGGGCGCAATCAGCCCCAGCATTTT.

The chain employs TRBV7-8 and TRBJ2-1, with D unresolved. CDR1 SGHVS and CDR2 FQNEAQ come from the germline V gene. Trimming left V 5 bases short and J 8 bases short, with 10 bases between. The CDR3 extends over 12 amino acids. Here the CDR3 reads CASSHSWDEQFF. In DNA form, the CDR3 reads TGTGCCAGCAGCCATAGCTGGGATGAGCAGTTCTTC.

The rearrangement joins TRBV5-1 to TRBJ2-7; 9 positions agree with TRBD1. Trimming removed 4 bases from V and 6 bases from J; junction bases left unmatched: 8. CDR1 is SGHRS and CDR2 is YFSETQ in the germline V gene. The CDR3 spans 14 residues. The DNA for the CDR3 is TGCGCCAGCAGCACCCGGACAGGGGCCGCCGAGCAGTACTTC. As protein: CASSTRTGAAEQYF.

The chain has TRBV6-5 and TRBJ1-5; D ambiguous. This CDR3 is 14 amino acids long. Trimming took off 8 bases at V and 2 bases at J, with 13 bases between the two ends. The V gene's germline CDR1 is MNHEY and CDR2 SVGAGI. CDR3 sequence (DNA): TGTGCCAGCCGGGTGTCCGAGGGCAATCAGCCCCAGCATTTT. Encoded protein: CASRVSEGNQPQHF.

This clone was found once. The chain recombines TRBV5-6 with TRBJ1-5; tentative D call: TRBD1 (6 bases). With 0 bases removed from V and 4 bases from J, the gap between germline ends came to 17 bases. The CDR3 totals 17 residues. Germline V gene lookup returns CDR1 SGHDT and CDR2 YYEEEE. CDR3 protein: CASSLGLIGGRNQPQHF. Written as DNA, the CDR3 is TGTGCCAGCAGCTTGGGGCTGATAGGGGGTCGAAATCAGCCCCAGCATTTT.

CDR3 DNA: TGCGCCAGCAGCTTGGATTTGGGGCCCGGGGAGCTGTTTTTT. This translates into CASSLDLGPGELFF. This sequence joins TRBV5-1 and TRBJ2-2; maybe TRBD1 (5 bases). The CDR3 is 14 residues long. The V end was cut by 0 bases, the J end by 6 bases, with 9 bases between. CDR1 SGHRS and CDR2 YFSETQ come from the germline V gene.

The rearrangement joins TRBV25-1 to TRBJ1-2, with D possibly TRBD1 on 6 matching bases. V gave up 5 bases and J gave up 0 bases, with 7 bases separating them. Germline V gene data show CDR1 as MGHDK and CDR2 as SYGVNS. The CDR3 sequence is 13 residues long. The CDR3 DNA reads TGTGCCAGCAGTCAGGGGTCTAACTATGGCTACACCTTC. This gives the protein CASSQGSNYGYTF.

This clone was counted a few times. The chain's CDR3 is CASNRGVGEQYF. DNA for the CDR3: TGTGCCAGCAATCGCGGGGTAGGAGAGCAGTACTTC. The rearrangement links TRBV3-1 (or the pseudogene TRBV3-2) to TRBJ2-7, with a possible D match to TRBD2 (6 bases). V lost 7 bases and J 7 bases, leaving 14 bases between the germline ends. This CDR3 region has 12 residues. Germline V CDR1 and CDR2: LGHDT, YNNKEL (reference sequence).

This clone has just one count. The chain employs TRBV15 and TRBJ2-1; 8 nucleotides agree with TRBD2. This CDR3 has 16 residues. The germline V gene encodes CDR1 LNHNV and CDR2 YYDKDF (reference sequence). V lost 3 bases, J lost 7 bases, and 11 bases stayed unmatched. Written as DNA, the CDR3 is TGTGCCACCAGCAGGGAAGCGGGAGTCGTCTCGAATGAGCAGTTCTTC. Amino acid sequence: CATSREAGVVSNEQFF.

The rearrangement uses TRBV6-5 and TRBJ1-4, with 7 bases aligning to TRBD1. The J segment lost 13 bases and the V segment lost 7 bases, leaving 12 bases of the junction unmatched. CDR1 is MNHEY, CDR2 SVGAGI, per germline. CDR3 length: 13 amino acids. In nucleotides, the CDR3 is TGTGCCAGCACCAAATTGGGGGGACAGAGACTGTTTTTT. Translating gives CASTKLGGQRLFF.

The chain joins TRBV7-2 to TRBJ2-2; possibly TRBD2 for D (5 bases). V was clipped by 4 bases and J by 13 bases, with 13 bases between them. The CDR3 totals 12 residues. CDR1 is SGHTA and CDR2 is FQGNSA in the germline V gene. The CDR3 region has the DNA TGTGCCAGCAGCTCGACAAGCGGAGGGCTGTTTTTT. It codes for CASSSTSGGLFF.

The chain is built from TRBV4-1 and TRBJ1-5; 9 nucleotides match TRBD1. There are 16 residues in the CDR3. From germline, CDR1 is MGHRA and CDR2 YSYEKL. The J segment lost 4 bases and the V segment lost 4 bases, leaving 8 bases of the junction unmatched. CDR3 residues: CASSPWDRDPNQPQHF. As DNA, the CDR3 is TGCGCCAGCAGCCCCTGGGACAGGGACCCTAATCAGCCCCAGCATTTT.

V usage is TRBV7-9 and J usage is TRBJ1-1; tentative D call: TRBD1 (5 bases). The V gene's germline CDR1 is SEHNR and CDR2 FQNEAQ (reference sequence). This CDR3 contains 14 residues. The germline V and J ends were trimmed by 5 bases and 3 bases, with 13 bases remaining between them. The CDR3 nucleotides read TGTGCCAGCAGCCAATTTGGGGGGGACACTGAAGCTTTCTTT. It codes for CASSQFGGDTEAFF.

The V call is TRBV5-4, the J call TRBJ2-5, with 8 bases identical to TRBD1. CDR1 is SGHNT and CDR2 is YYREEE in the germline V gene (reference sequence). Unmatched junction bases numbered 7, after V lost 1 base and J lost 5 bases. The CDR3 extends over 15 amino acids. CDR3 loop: CASSLHGQGPETQYF. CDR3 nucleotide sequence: TGTGCCAGCAGCTTGCATGGACAGGGTCCCGAGACCCAGTACTTC.

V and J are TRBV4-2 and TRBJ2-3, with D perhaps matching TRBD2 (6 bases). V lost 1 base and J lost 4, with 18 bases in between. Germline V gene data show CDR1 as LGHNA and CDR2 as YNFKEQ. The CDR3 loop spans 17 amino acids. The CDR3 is CASSQARDSHTPDTQYF. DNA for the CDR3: TGTGCCAGCAGCCAAGCCCGGGACTCTCACACCCCAGATACGCAGTATTTT.

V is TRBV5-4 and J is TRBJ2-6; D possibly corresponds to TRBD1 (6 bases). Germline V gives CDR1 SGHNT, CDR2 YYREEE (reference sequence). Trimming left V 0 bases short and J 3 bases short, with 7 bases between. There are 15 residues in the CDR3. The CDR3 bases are TGTGCCAGCAGCTTGGGGGGGCTTGGGGCCAACGTCCTGACTTTC. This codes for CASSLGGLGANVLTF.

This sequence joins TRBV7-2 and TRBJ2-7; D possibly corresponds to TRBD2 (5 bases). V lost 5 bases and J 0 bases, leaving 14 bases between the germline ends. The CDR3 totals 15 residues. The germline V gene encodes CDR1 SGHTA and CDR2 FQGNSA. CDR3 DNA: TGTGCCAGCAGCCCCGGACTTTCAAGCTCCTACGAGCAGTACTTC. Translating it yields CASSPGLSSSYEQYF.

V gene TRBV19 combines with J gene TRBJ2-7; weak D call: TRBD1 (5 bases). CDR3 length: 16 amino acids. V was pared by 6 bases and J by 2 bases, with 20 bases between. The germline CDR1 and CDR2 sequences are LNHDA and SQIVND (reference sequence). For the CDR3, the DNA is TGTGCCAGTAGGGCACTAACCGATCAGGGAACCTACGAGCAGTACTTC. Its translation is CASRALTDQGTYEQYF.

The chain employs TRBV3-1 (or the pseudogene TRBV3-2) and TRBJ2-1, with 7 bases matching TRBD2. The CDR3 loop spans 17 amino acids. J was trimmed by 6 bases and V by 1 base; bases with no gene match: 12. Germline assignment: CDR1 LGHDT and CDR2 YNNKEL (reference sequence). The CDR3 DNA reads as TGTGCCAGCAGCCAAGGCCGGTTGGCGGGAGCCCTCAATGAGCAGTTCTTC. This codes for CASSQGRLAGALNEQFF.